Presented here are 9 T cell receptor beta chains from one specimen sequenced in a study of T cell repertoires in cytomegalovirus infection (dated by TCRdb to between 2017 and 2020). The data were produced on an Illumina HiSeq 1500. TCRdb reran the public reads through fastp at Q25 and MiXCR, keeping productive beta chains. Each CDR3 protein gets just one entry, which takes the most common genes and DNA from the rows behind it. The sample table lists approximately 170,000 distinct CDR3 sequences, 14% of them with a count of one. The top ten constitute 25% to 30% of the sample. Sequenced sample: PBMCs. Receptor source: a human donor in good health (CMV status not recorded). Some clones in this sample may be carry-over from other donors' samples.

In its sample, this clonotype was seen many times. CDR3 coding DNA: TGTGCCAGCAGACTATATTCACAGGGGGCCGCTGAAGCTTTCTTT. Its protein is CASRLYSQGAAEAFF. The chain carries TRBV6-2 or TRBV6-3 and TRBJ1-1; 9 nucleotides agree with TRBD1. The CDR3 loop spans 15 amino acids. The ends lost 6 bases at V and 6 bases at J; junction bases unmatched: 11. Germline V CDR1 and CDR2: MNHEY, SVGEGT.

This clonotype was counted at least ten times. The chain combines TRBV7-2 with TRBJ2-3; the D gene is possibly TRBD1 (6 bases). This CDR3 spans 16 amino acids. Trimming pared 4 bases from V and 3 bases from J, leaving 17 bases between. CDR1 SGHTA and CDR2 FQGNSA come from the germline V gene. CDR3 residues: CASSSSTGFGTDTQYF. CDR3 in DNA: TGTGCCAGCAGCTCCAGCACAGGGTTTGGTACAGATACGCAGTATTTT.

A few counts support this clonotype. The V and J genes are TRBV12-3 or TRBV12-4 and TRBJ1-2, with D uncertain. There are 14 residues in the CDR3. The V gene lost 6 bases and the J gene lost 4 bases, with 15 bases spanning the gap. The CDR3 loop reads CASSSTGAAYGYTF. CDR3 bases: TGTGCCAGCAGCTCCACCGGAGCTGCCTATGGCTACACCTTC.

The V gene is TRBV28, the J gene TRBJ2-1; D is perhaps TRBD1 (6 bases). CDR1 is MDHEN, CDR2 SYDVKM, per germline. The V end lost 0 bases, the J end lost 6 bases, and 9 bases lay between the germline ends. The CDR3 has 14 residues. The CDR3 loop reads CASSLWRQVNEQFF. The CDR3 bases are TGTGCCAGCAGTTTATGGCGACAGGTCAATGAGCAGTTCTTC.

This clonotype was seen more than once but under ten times. J is TRBJ2-1 and V is TRBV19; D remains unclear. Germline values: CDR1 LNHDA, CDR2 SQIVND (reference sequence). V gave up 1 base and J gave up 6 bases, with 10 bases separating them. CDR3 length equals 14 residues. CDR3 in DNA: TGTGCCAGTAGTATAGGTCGGCAGAGCAATGAGCAGTTCTTC. Encoded protein: CASSIGRQSNEQFF.

This clonotype was recorded a few times. J is TRBJ1-1 and V is TRBV29-1, with D hard to call. Trimming shortened V by 4 bases and J by 1 base, and 7 bases separated the two germline ends. The CDR3 is 12 amino acids. Germline-derived CDR1 and CDR2 are SQVTM and ANQGSEA. CDR3 sequence: CSVVRANTEAFF. CDR3 sequence (DNA): TGCAGCGTTGTAAGGGCGAACACTGAAGCTTTCTTT.

The rearrangement joins TRBV5-6 to TRBJ2-3, with 8 bases aligning to TRBD2. The CDR3 consists of 15 residues. The junction had 6 bases not matched to a gene; V was cut back by 2 bases and J by 4 bases. The germline CDR1 and CDR2 sequences are SGHDT and YYEEEE. The CDR3 DNA reads as TGTGCCAGCAGCTTTGAAGCGGGAGTCCCAGATACGCAGTATTTT. Its protein product is CASSFEAGVPDTQYF.

At least ten counts were recorded for this clonotype. The rearrangement joins TRBV5-6 to TRBJ1-5; 10 bases line up with TRBD1. Trimming cost V 1 base and J 0 bases; bases outside gene matches: 7. The CDR3 sequence is 18 residues long. Germline-derived CDR1 and CDR2 are SGHDT and YYEEEE. As DNA, the CDR3 is TGTGCCAGCAGCTTGTGGACAGGGGGGACCTATAGCAATCAGCCCCAGCATTTT. It translates to CASSLWTGGTYSNQPQHF.

This clonotype occurred many times. The chain has TRBV20-1 and TRBJ2-1; 7 bases agree with TRBD2. The CDR3 consists of 15 residues. Germline lookup yields CDR1 DFQATT and CDR2 SNEGSKA (reference sequence). The J segment lost 0 bases and the V segment lost 3 bases, leaving 5 bases of the junction unmatched. CDR3 in amino acids: CSARLAGSSYNEQFF. CDR3 DNA sequence: TGCAGTGCTAGGTTAGCGGGTTCCTCCTACAATGAGCAGTTCTTC.